These 8 T cell receptor beta chains were all obtained from the same sample, sequenced in a study of cytomegalovirus exposure and HLA in healthy donors (dated by TCRdb to the late 2010s). Library prep was done by the immunoSEQ multiplex PCR assay. For the multiplex PCR, a mixture combining 60 forward primers for TCR Vbeta segments and 13 reverse primers for TCR Jbeta segments was used. The immuneACCESS repertoire file appears here via TCRdb, limited to in-frame rearrangements. These files lack a portion of the clones; in checked studies, under half of the deficit traces to unresolved V genes, and the cause of the others is not known. This sample gives some 120,000 clones in total; 7% to 9.5% of them show up just once. The ten top clones hold 6% to 7.5% of the sample. The material sequenced was PBMCs. These receptors all come from a middle-aged woman in good health and CMV-seropositive.

The chain is built from TRBV9 and TRBJ2-2; a weak D match, TRBD1 (6 bases). This CDR3 has 16 amino acids. In germline, CDR1 is SGDLS, CDR2 YYNGEE. Trimming removed 0 bases from V and 2 bases from J, with 11 bases in between. For the CDR3, the DNA is TGTGCCAGCAGCGTAGGAGACAGGCCAAACACCGGGGAGCTGTTTTTT. It translates to CASSVGDRPNTGELFF.

This clone occurred a few times. V and J are TRBV11-3 and TRBJ2-3; 11 nucleotides line up with TRBD2. CDR1 is SGHNT, CDR2 YENEEA, per germline. Unmatched junction bases numbered 1, after V lost 1 base and J lost 1 base. The CDR3 consists of 16 residues. CDR3 DNA sequence: TGTGCCAGCAGCTTAGGGACTAGCGGGCGCACAGATACGCAGTATTTT. The encoded protein is CASSLGTSGRTDTQYF.

The CDR3: CASSLRGALGNTIYF. CDR3 in DNA: TGCGCCAGCAGCTTGCGGGGGGCACTCGGAAACACCATATATTTT. The V call is TRBV5-1, the J call TRBJ1-3, with D tentatively TRBD1 (6 bases). The V and J ends lost 1 base and 4 bases respectively, with 12 bases between them. CDR1 and CDR2 from the germline V gene are SGHRS and YFSETQ. The CDR3 spans 15 residues.

There are a few counts of this clone. The chain recombines TRBV7-6 with TRBJ2-2, with TRBD1 matching over 7 bases. Germline V gene sequence: CDR1 SGHVS, CDR2 FNYEAQ. The CDR3 is made up of 15 amino acids. J gave up 5 bases and V 2 bases, and 5 bases lay outside the gene matches. The CDR3 loop is CASSLSSQGTGELFF. CDR3 DNA sequence: TGTGCCAGCAGCTTATCTTCACAGGGGACCGGGGAGCTGTTTTTT. The full variable domain, its missing parts supplied by reference TRBV7-6 and TRBJ2-2, is GAGVSQSPRYKVTKRGQDVALRCDPISGHVSLYWYRQALGQGPEFLTYFNYEAQQDKSGLPNDRFSAERPEGSISTLTIQRTEQRDSAMYRCASSLSSQGTGELFFGEGSRLTVL.

This clone has a handful of counts. V gene TRBV29-1 combines with J gene TRBJ1-3, with 7 bases matching TRBD1. CDR3 length equals 14 residues. V was clipped by 5 bases and J by 4 bases; unmatched bases: 8. CDR1 is SQVTM and CDR2 is ANQGSEA in the germline V gene. The CDR3 nucleotides are TGCAGCGTTATTACAGGGGTGAGCGGAAACACCATATATTTT. This encodes CSVITGVSGNTIYF.

The gene calls are TRBV7-9 and TRBJ1-3, with 7 bases that match TRBD1. The germline CDR1 and CDR2 sequences are SEHNR and FQNEAQ (reference sequence). CDR3 length equals 16 residues. J was trimmed by 5 bases and V by 0 bases; bases with no gene match: 7. The DNA for the CDR3 is TGTGCCAGCAGCTTAGCCGGGACAGCTACCCGAAACACCATATATTTT. Translation gives CASSLAGTATRNTIYF.

The CDR3 here is CASEKGGGSNYGYTF. In DNA form, the CDR3 reads TGCGCCAGCGAAAAAGGGGGGGGATCTAACTATGGCTACACCTTC. The chain employs TRBV5-1 and TRBJ1-2; tentatively, D is TRBD1 (6 bases). CDR1 is SGHRS and CDR2 is YFSETQ in the germline V gene. V lost 7 bases and J lost 0, with 16 bases in between. CDR3 size: 15 residues.

The gene calls are TRBV27 and TRBJ1-1; TRBD1 matches 8 bases. V shed 6 bases and J 8 bases; nucleotides not matched to a gene: 8. The CDR3 is 13 residues long. Germline V gene lookup returns CDR1 MNHEY and CDR2 SMNVEV (reference sequence). The CDR3 DNA follows: TGTGCCAGCAGAAGACAGGGGAGAGCGGAAGCTTTCTTT. Its translation is CASRRQGRAEAFF.